These 11 T cell receptor beta chains share one sample of origin, sequenced in a study of T cells in localized non-small cell lung cancer. Only in-frame clones appear in the TCRdb table, and some are missing; sequencing was by immunoSEQ multiplex PCR. The top ten hold 10% to 15% of the sample, which has 3,000 or so clones, roughly 22% seen once. The sequencing used lung tumor tissue, collected before any cancer treatment. The source is a male donor aged 60 or over with stage II lung adenocarcinoma.

The CDR3 region has the DNA TGTGCCAGTAGTCCCGACAGGGGGAGGAATGAGCAGTTCTTC. It is translated as CASSPDRGRNEQFF. The J gene is TRBJ2-1, the V gene TRBV19, with TRBD1 matching 9 bases. This CDR3 is built from 14 residues. J was trimmed by 7 bases and V by 5 bases; bases with no gene match: 6. Germline V CDR1 and CDR2: LNHDA, SQIVND (reference sequence).

This clone was seen more than once but under ten times. The chain joins TRBV18 to TRBJ1-2, with no clear D. V gave up 2 bases and J gave up 3 bases, with 4 bases separating them. From germline, CDR1 is KGHSH and CDR2 LQKENI. The CDR3 is 12 residues long. CDR3 nucleotides: TGTGCCAGCTCACCAAAAGACTATGGCTACACCTTC. This sequence encodes CASSPKDYGYTF. Combining the CDR3 with reference TRBV18 and TRBJ1-2 gives the whole variable domain NAGVMQNPRHLVRRRGQEARLRCSPMKGHSHVYWYRQLPEEGLKFMVYLQKENIIDESGMPKERFSAEFPKEGPSILRIQQVVRGDSAAYFCASSPKDYGYTFGSGTRLTVV.

This clone qualifies as medium-sized. The chain is built from TRBV28 and TRBJ1-2; D is undetermined. Trimming shortened V by 4 bases and J by 0 bases, and 12 bases separated the two germline ends. CDR3 size: 15 residues. CDR1 MDHEN and CDR2 SYDVKM come from the germline V gene. The CDR3 region has the DNA TGTGCCAGCAGTTCCCCCCCACCAGCTAACTATGGCTACACCTTC. Its protein product is CASSSPPPANYGYTF.

This clone is judged medium-sized (0.01 to 0.1%). The chain is built from TRBV11-3 and TRBJ1-1; tentatively, D is TRBD1 (6 bases). Germline CDR1 reads SGHNT; CDR2 reads YENEEA. V lost 1 base and J 8 bases, leaving 17 bases between the germline ends. The CDR3 extends over 15 amino acids. In DNA, the CDR3 is TGTGCCAGCAGCTTAGGACTCCCGGGACAAGTAGAAGCTTTCTTT. Amino acid sequence: CASSLGLPGQVEAFF.

This clone was picked up a small number of times. The genes are TRBV29-1 and TRBJ2-5, with a possible D match to TRBD1 (7 bases). Germline CDR1 is SQVTM and CDR2 is ANQGSEA. Trimming took 4 bases from V and 4 from J, leaving 13 bases between them. The CDR3 spans 13 residues. The CDR3 nucleotides read TGCAGCGTTGCGGGCAGGGGGGTAGAGACCCAGTACTTC. It yields the protein CSVAGRGVETQYF.

The gene calls are TRBV9 and TRBJ2-4, with D maybe TRBD1 (5 bases). There are 14 residues in the CDR3. V gave up 4 bases and J gave up 2 bases, with 10 bases separating them. CDR1 is SGDLS and CDR2 is YYNGEE in the germline V gene. CDR3 DNA: TGTGCCAGCAGCCGTGGACACACCAAAAACATTCAGTACTTC. It codes for CASSRGHTKNIQYF.

This clone was seen only a few times. The chain is built from TRBV6-8 and TRBJ2-3; 11 bases are a match to TRBD2. The CDR3 loop spans 16 amino acids. V gave up 4 bases and J gave up 0 bases; unmatched junction bases: 3. Looked up from germline, CDR1 is MNHGY and CDR2 is SAAAGT. CDR3 sequence reads: CASSFRTSGSTDTQYF. CDR3 DNA sequence: TGTGCCAGCAGTTTTCGGACTAGCGGGAGCACAGATACGCAGTATTTT.

This clone showed up just a few times. The gene calls are TRBV11-3 and TRBJ1-3; 12 bases fit TRBD1. The CDR3 runs to 16 residues. Germline assignment: CDR1 SGHNT and CDR2 YENEEA. V lost 5 bases, J lost 2 bases, and 4 bases stayed unmatched. The CDR3 sequence: CASSKGQGAAGNTIYF. The CDR3 DNA sequence: TGTGCCAGCAGCAAGGGACAGGGGGCAGCTGGAAACACCATATATTTT.

In this sample, this clone turned up a few times. This rearrangement joins TRBV14 to TRBJ1-3; unclear D gene. The CDR3 runs to 13 residues. Germline V gene sequence: CDR1 SGHDN, CDR2 FVKESK. The V end was cut by 1 base, the J end by 4 bases, with 5 bases between. The CDR3 DNA reads TGTGCCAGCAGCCAAGGATGGGGAAACACCATATATTTT. As protein: CASSQGWGNTIYF. Full variable domain (outside the CDR3, taken from reference TRBV14 and TRBJ1-3): EAGVTQFPSHSVIEKGQTVTLRCDPISGHDNLYWYRRVMGKEIKFLLHFVKESKQDESGMPNNRFLAERTGGTYSTLKVQPAELEDSGVYFCASSQGWGNTIYFGEGSWLTVV.

This clone was seen a handful of times. The genes are TRBV6-8 and TRBJ2-2; no reliable D call. Trimming left V 0 bases short and J 2 bases short, with 13 bases between. Germline V gene sequence: CDR1 MNHGY, CDR2 SAAAGT. The CDR3 extends over 17 amino acids. CDR3 sequence (DNA): TGTGCCAGCAGTTACTCGCTACGGATGACTAACACCGGGGAGCTGTTTTTT. Its protein product is CASSYSLRMTNTGELFF.

This chain connects TRBV29-1 to TRBJ1-1; TRBD1 matches 9 bases. This CDR3 comprises 13 residues. From germline, CDR1 is SQVTM and CDR2 ANQGSEA. V lost 0 bases and J lost 8; bases outside the gene matches: 4. This CDR3 is CSVEDYRGPEAFF. The CDR3 nucleotides read TGCAGCGTTGAAGATTACAGGGGGCCCGAAGCTTTCTTT. Full variable domain (rest looked up from reference TRBV29-1 and TRBJ1-1): SAVISQKPSRDICQRGTSLTIQCQVDSQVTMMFWYRQQPGQSLTLIATANQGSEATYESGFVIDKFPISRPNLTFSTLTVSNMSPEDSSIYLCSVEDYRGPEAFFGQGTRLTVV.